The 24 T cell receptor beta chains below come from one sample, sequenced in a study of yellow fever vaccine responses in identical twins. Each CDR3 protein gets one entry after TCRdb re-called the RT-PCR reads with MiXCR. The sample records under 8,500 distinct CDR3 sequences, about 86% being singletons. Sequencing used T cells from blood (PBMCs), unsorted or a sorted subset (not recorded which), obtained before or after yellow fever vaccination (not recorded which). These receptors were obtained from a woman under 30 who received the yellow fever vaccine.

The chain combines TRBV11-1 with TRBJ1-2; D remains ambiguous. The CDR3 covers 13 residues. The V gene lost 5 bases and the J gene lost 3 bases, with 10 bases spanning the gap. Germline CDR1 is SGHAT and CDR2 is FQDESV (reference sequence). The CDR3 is CASSPRQDYGYTF. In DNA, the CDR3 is TGTGCCAGCAGCCCCCGGCAGGACTATGGCTACACCTTC.

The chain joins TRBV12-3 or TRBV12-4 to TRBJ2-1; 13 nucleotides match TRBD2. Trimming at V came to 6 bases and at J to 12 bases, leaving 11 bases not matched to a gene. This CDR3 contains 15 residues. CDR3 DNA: TGTGCCAGCAGCTTTGGACTAGCGGGAGTATATGGGCAGTTCTTC. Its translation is CASSFGLAGVYGQFF.

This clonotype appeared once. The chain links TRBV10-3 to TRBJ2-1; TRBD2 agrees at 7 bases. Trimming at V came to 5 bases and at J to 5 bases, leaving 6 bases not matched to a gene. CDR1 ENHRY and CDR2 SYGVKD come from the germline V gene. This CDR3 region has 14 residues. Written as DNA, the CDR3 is TGTGCCATCAGTAATAGCGGGTCGAACAATGAGCAGTTCTTC. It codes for CAISNSGSNNEQFF.

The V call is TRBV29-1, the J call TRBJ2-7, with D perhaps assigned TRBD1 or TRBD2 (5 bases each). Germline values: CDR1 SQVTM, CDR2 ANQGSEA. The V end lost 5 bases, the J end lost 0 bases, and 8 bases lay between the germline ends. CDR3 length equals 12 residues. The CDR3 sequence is CSVSGSSYEQYF. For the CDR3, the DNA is TGCAGCGTTTCAGGGAGCTCCTACGAGCAGTACTTC.

In nucleotides, the CDR3 is TGCGCCAGCAGCTTGATCTCGGGGAACTATGGCTACACCTTC. Its protein is CASSLISGNYGYTF. V and J are TRBV5-1 and TRBJ1-2; no definite D call. Germline V CDR1 and CDR2: SGHRS, YFSETQ. The CDR3 sequence is 14 residues long. The germline V and J ends were trimmed by 1 base and 2 bases, with 9 bases remaining between them.

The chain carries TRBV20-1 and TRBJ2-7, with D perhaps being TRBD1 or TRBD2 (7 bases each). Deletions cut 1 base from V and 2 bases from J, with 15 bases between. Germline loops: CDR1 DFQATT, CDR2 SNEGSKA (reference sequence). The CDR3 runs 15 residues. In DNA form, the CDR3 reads TGCAGTGCTAGAGGGGAGGGGGCGAAACCCTACGAGCAGTACTTC. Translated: CSARGEGAKPYEQYF.

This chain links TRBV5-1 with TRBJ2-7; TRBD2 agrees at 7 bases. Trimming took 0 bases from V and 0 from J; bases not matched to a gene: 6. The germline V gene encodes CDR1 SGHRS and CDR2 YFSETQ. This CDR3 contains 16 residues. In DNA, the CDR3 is TGCGCCAGCAGCTTGGGATCGCTAGCGGACTCCTACGAGCAGTACTTC. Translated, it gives CASSLGSLADSYEQYF.

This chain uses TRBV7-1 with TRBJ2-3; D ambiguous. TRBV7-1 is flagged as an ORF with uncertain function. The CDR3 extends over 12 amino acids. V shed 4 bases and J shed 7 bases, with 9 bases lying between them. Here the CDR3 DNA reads TGTGCCAGCAGCTTCTGGGCCAATACGCAGTATTTT. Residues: CASSFWANTQYF.

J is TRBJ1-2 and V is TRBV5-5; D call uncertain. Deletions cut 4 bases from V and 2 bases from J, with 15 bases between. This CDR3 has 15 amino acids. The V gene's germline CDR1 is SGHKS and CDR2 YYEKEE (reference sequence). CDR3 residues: CASSPGSGVNYGYTF. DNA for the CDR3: TGTGCCAGCAGCCCCGGATCGGGTGTAAACTATGGCTACACCTTC.

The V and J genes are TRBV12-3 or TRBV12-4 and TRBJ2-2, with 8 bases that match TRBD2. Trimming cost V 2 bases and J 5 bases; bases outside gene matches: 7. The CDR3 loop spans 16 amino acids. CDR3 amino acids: CASSLRLAGPTGELFF. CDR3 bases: TGTGCCAGCAGTTTACGGCTAGCGGGTCCTACCGGGGAGCTGTTTTTT.

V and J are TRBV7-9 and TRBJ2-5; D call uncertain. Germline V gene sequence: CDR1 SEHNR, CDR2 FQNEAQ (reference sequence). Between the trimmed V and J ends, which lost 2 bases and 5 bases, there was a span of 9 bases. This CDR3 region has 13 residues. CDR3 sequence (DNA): TGTGCCAGCAGCTTATGGGGTACGGAGACCCAGTACTTC. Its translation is CASSLWGTETQYF. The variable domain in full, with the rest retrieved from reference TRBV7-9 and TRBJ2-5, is DTGVSQNPRHKITKRGQNVTFRCDPISEHNRLYWYRQTLGQGPEFLTYFQNEAQLEKSRLLSDRFSAERPKGSFSTLEIQRTEQGDSAMYLCASSLWGTETQYFGPGTRLLVL.

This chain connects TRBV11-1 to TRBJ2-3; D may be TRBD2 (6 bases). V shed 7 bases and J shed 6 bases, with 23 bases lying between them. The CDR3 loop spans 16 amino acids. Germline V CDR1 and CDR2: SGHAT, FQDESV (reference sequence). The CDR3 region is CASNPWGVLDDDTQYF. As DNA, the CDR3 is TGTGCCAGCAACCCCTGGGGGGTCCTGGACGATGATACGCAGTATTTT.

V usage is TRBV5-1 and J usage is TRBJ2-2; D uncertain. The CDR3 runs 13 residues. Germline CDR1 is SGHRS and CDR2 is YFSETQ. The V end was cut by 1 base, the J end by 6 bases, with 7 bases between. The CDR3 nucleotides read TGCGCCAGCAGCTTGCGAGTTCCCGGGGAGCTGTTTTTT. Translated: CASSLRVPGELFF. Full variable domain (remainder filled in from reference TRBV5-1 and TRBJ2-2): KAGVTQTPRYLIKTRGQQVTLSCSPISGHRSVSWYQQTPGQGLQFLFEYFSETQRNKGNFPGRFSGRQFSNSRSEMNVSTLELGDSALYLCASSLRVPGELFFGEGSRLTVL.

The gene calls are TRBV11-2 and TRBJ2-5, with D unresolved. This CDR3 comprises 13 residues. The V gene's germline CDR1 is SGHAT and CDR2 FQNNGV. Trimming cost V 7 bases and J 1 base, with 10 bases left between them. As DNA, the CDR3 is TGTGCCAGCACCCAGGCCCCCCAAGAGACCCAGTACTTC. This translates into CASTQAPQETQYF.

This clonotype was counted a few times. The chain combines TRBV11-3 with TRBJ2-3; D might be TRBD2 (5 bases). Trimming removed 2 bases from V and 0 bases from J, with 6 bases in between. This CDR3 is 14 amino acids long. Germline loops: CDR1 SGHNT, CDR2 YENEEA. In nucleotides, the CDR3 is TGTGCCAGCAGCTTACGGGGTAGCACAGATACGCAGTATTTT. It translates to CASSLRGSTDTQYF. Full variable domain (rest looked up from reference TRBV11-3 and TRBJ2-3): EAGVVQSPRYKIIEKKQPVAFWCNPISGHNTLYWYLQNLGQGPELLIRYENEEAVDDSQLPKDRFSAERLKGVDSTLKIQPAELGDSAVYLCASSLRGSTDTQYFGPGTRLTVL.

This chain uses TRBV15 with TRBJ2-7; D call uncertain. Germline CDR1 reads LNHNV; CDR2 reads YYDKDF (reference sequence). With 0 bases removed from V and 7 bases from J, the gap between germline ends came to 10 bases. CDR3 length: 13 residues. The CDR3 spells CATSRDQGREQYF. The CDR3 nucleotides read TGTGCCACCAGCAGAGATCAAGGGCGGGAGCAGTACTTC.

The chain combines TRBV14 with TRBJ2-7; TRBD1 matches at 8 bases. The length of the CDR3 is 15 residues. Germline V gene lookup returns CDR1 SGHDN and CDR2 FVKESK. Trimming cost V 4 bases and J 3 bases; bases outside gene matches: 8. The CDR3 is CASSLTGTGVYEQYF. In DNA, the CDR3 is TGTGCCAGCAGCCTAACCGGGACAGGAGTCTACGAGCAGTACTTC.

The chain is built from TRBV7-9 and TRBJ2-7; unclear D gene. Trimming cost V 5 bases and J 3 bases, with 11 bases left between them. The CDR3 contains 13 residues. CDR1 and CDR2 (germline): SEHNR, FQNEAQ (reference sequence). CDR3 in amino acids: CASSASPDYEQYF. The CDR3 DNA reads TGTGCCAGCAGCGCCAGCCCAGACTACGAGCAGTACTTC. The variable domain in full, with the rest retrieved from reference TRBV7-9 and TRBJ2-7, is DTGVSQNPRHKITKRGQNVTFRCDPISEHNRLYWYRQTLGQGPEFLTYFQNEAQLEKSRLLSDRFSAERPKGSFSTLEIQRTEQGDSAMYLCASSASPDYEQYFGPGTRLTVT.

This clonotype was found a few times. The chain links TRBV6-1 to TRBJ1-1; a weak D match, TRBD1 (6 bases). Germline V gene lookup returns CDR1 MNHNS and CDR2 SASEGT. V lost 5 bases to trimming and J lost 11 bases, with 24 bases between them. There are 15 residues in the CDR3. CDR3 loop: CASSTQPGQYRGAFF. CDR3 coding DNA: TGTGCCAGCAGTACCCAACCCGGACAGTACCGGGGTGCTTTCTTT.

CDR3 sequence: CATSGSFTDTQYF. The CDR3, as DNA: TGTGCCACCAGTGGATCCTTCACAGATACGCAGTATTTT. The rearrangement uses TRBV24-1 and TRBJ2-3; D not resolved. CDR1 and CDR2 (germline): KGHDR, SFDVKD. CDR3 length equals 13 residues. V lost 5 bases and J 2 bases, leaving 7 bases between the germline ends.

The DNA of the CDR3 is TGTGCCAGTAAAGAATGGACTAGCGGGTCGAATGAGCAGTTCTTC. This gives the protein CASKEWTSGSNEQFF. V and J are TRBV19 and TRBJ2-1; 11 nucleotides line up with TRBD2. With 7 bases clipped from V and 7 bases from J, the junction kept 9 bases outside the gene matches. CDR1 is LNHDA, CDR2 SQIVND, per germline (reference sequence). This CDR3 has 15 residues. Drawing the rest from reference TRBV19 and TRBJ2-1, the complete variable domain is DGGITQSPKYLFRKEGQNVTLSCEQNLNHDAMYWYRQDPGQGLRLIYYSQIVNDFQKGDIAEGYSVSREKKESFPLTVTSAQKNPTAFYLCASKEWTSGSNEQFFGPGTRLTVL.

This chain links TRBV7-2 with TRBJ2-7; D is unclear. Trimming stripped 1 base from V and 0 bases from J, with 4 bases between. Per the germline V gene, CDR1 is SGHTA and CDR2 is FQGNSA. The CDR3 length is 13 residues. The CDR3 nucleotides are TGTGCCAGCAGCTTAGGTATCTCCTACGAGCAGTACTTC. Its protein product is CASSLGISYEQYF.

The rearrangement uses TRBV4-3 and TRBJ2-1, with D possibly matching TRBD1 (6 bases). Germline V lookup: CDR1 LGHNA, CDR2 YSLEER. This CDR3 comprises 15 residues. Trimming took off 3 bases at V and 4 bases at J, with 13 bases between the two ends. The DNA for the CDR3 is TGCGCCAGCAGCCAGAGTCCCCAGGGGTACAATGAGCAGTTCTTC. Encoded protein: CASSQSPQGYNEQFF.

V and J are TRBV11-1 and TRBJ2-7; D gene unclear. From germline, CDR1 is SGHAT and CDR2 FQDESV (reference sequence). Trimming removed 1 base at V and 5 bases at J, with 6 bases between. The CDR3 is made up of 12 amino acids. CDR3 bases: TGTGCCAGCAGCTTAGTTGGTAACGAGCAGTACTTC. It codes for CASSLVGNEQYF.